This TCR beta chain was obtained from a study of cytomegalovirus exposure and HLA in healthy donors. Background on the study: Among over 300 genotyped donors, around 80% fell in the Caucasian-associated ancestry cluster.

The germline V gene encodes CDR1 WSHSY and CDR2 SAAADI. V was clipped by 5 bases and J by 0 bases; unmatched bases: 4. The CDR3 has 15 residues. In this sample, this clone turned up once. Antigen unknown. This PCR relied on a set of 60 Vbeta primers and 13 Jbeta primers. Only in-frame clones appear in the TCRdb table, and some are missing; sequencing was by immunoSEQ multiplex PCR. Among 150,000 to 200,000 clones listed, around 84% were seen once. Whole-study findings and limits: The listing of about 150 TCR beta chains classed them as cytomegalovirus-associated.

This TCR came from a man between 50 and 59 years old in good health and CMV-seropositive. Sequenced: PBMCs. This chain uses TRBV10-2 with TRBJ2-5, with 9 bases fitting TRBD2. The CDR3 loop reads CASSLAGDYQETQYF. CDR3 DNA sequence: TGCGCCAGCAGTTTAGCGGGGGATTACCAAGAGACCCAGTACTTC.